This is a list of T cell receptor beta chains from one sample in a study of T cells in Graves' hyperthyroidism and ophthalmopathy. From the multiplex PCR reads, TCRdb called clonotypes with MiXCR, one entry per CDR3 protein. Here the sample spans 640,000 or so distinct CDR3 sequences, 14% being singletons. Sequencing was performed on blood. Receptors originate from a woman between 18 and 29 years old with Graves' ophthalmopathy. The CDR3 runs from the conserved cysteine through the conserved F or W. D genes are given only for firm matches. The size entry is marked missing in some rows and otherwise reads once, few, many or a size class.

clone_size	v_call	j_call	d_call	cdr3_nt	cdr3_aa
many	TRBV7-3	TRBJ2-5	TRBD2	TGTGCCAGCAGCCCATCGGGACTAGCTGAGACCCAGTACTTC	CASSPSGLAETQYF
-	TRBV29-1	TRBJ2-2	-	TGCAGCGTTGAAGATCCCACGGGGCAGGGGAGCACCGGGGAGCTGTTTTTT	CSVEDPTGQGSTGELFF
many	TRBV2	TRBJ2-1	-	TGTGCCAGCAGTGACATTGGCGGGTCCTACAATGAGCAGTTCTTC	CASSDIGGSYNEQFF
few	TRBV30	TRBJ2-1	TRBD2	TGTGCCTGGAGAGAAATCCTACTAGCGGGAGGGCCGCCGGGTGAGCAGTTCTTC	CAWREILLAGGPPGEQFF
many	TRBV9	TRBJ2-1	TRBD2	TGTGCCAGCAGCGTAGGTCTAGCGGGAGGCGGTGAGCAGTTCTTC	CASSVGLAGGGEQFF
many	TRBV27	TRBJ2-1	-	TGTGCCAGCAGTTTACCTCCCTTTGGGGGGTACTACAATGAGCAGTTCTTC	CASSLPPFGGYYNEQFF
-	TRBV10-3	TRBJ2-2	-	TGTGACATCAGTGAGACCGTTGGGCGTTACACCGGGGAGCTGTTTTTT	CDISETVGRYTGELFF
many	TRBV7-3	TRBJ2-2	-	TGTGCCAGCAGCTTAAATGGTGGGGCCGGCGGGGAGCTGTTTTTT	CASSLNGGAGGELFF
many	TRBV15	TRBJ2-7	TRBD1	TGTGCCACCTGGTTCGGACAGGGGGCTGGCGAGCAGTACTTC	CATWFGQGAGEQYF
many	TRBV18	TRBJ1-5	-	TGTGCCAGCTCACCGGACAGTGGGTCGCCCCAGCATTTT	CASSPDSGSPQHF
-	TRBV11-3	TRBJ2-1	TRBD1	TGTGCCAGCAGCGTTCAGGACAGGTACAATGAGCAGTTCTTC	CASSVQDRYNEQFF
many	TRBV29-1	TRBJ2-7	-	TGCAGCGTTGCCTTAAACACAGGGAGAGAGCAGTACTTC	CSVALNTGREQYF
many	TRBV7-2	TRBJ1-1	-	TGTGCCAGCAGCTTGGGGGGTAGGGCTGAAGCTTTCTTT	CASSLGGRAEAFF
many	TRBV29-1	TRBJ2-7	TRBD1	TGCAGCGCCCTGTCCGGACAGGCCTACGAGCAGTACTTC	CSALSGQAYEQYF
many	TRBV12-3/TRBV12-4	TRBJ2-1	TRBD1	TGTGCCAGCAGTCCCCAGACAGGGGGAAATGAGCAGTTCTTC	CASSPQTGGNEQFF
many	TRBV28	TRBJ2-3	-	TGTGCCAGCAGTTCGGGCGCCCCTGATACGCAGTATTTT	CASSSGAPDTQYF
-	TRBV27	TRBJ2-1	TRBD2	TGTGCCAGCAGTTGGAGCGGGAACGCCTACAATGAGCAGTTCTTC	CASSWSGNAYNEQFF
few	TRBV7-2	TRBJ2-1	TRBD2	TGTGCCAGCAGCTCTACTAGCGGGAGTATTCAACAGTTCTTC	CASSSTSGSIQQFF
many	TRBV7-8	TRBJ2-1	TRBD2	TGTGCCAGCAGCTCCTCGGGAGGGGCGGGAGGGACCTACAATGAGCAGTTCTTC	CASSSSGGAGGTYNEQFF
many	TRBV7-3	TRBJ1-1	-	TGTGCCAGCAGCTTAGGTGGTAGGGGGATGAACACTGAAGCTTTCTTT	CASSLGGRGMNTEAFF
few	TRBV9	TRBJ2-7	-	TGTGCCAGCAGCGGGCGGGTATTCTACGAGCAGTACTTC	CASSGRVFYEQYF
many	TRBV20-1	TRBJ1-1	TRBD1	TGCAGTGCTAGTGGTAGTGGACAGGGGTCCACTGAAGCTTTCTTT	CSASGSGQGSTEAFF
-	TRBV20-1	TRBJ2-1	-	TGCAGTGCCTTACGGGATTCGACCCTCTACAATGAGCAGTTCTTC	CSALRDSTLYNEQFF
many	TRBV7-2	TRBJ2-7	-	TGTGCCAGCAGCTTGCTTGGGTACGCCTACGAGCAGTACTTC	CASSLLGYAYEQYF
many	TRBV5-6	TRBJ1-1	-	TGTGCCAGCAGCCCCCATCCAGGGCCCATTGAAGCTTTCTTT	CASSPHPGPIEAFF
-	TRBV19	TRBJ1-1	-	TGTGCCAGTAGTATAGCGGGTTTCCCAAACACTGAAGCTTTCTTT	CASSIAGFPNTEAFF